These 20 T cell receptor beta chains share one sample of origin, sequenced in a study of cytomegalovirus exposure and HLA in healthy donors. PCR was performed using 60 Vbeta and 13 Jbeta primers. Using immunoSEQ multiplex PCR, the repertoire was profiled, and TCRdb retains in-frame clones only, with some absent. Of a few hundred thousand clones listed, more than 60% are singletons. The specimen was PBMCs. The receptor set was obtained from a woman aged 60-70 years in good health and CMV-seropositive.

The rearrangement joins TRBV7-3 to TRBJ2-7; D is unresolved. The CDR3 runs to 14 residues. Per germline, CDR1 SGHTA and CDR2 FQGTGA. V was clipped by 0 bases and J by 1 base, with 7 bases between them. The CDR3 reads CASSLTARSYEQYF. The CDR3 DNA reads TGTGCCAGCAGCTTAACTGCCAGGTCCTACGAGCAGTACTTC. The whole variable domain, remainder taken from reference TRBV7-3 and TRBJ2-7, is GAGVSQTPSNKVTEKGKYVELRCDPISGHTALYWYRQSLGQGPEFLIYFQGTGAADDSGLPNDRFFAVRPEGSVSTLKIQRTERGDSAVYLCASSLTARSYEQYFGPGTRLTVT.

This chain links TRBV2 with TRBJ1-1, with a tentative D call TRBD1 (5 bases). Germline loops: CDR1 SNHLY, CDR2 FYNNEI. This CDR3 region has 13 residues. Trimming removed 9 bases at V and 0 bases at J, with 11 bases between. The DNA of the CDR3 is TGTGCCAGTCAAGGGGAGGTGAACACTGAAGCTTTCTTT. Residues: CASQGEVNTEAFF.

The chain joins TRBV10-1 to TRBJ2-5; 7 nucleotides align to TRBD2. Germline V gene sequence: CDR1 WNHNN, CDR2 SYGVQD (reference sequence). The J segment lost 2 bases and the V segment lost 2 bases, leaving 5 bases of the junction unmatched. This CDR3 has 15 amino acids. The CDR3 here is CASSEALAGQETQYF. The CDR3 DNA reads TGCGCCAGCAGTGAGGCCTTAGCGGGTCAAGAGACCCAGTACTTC.

The chain couples TRBV5-1 to TRBJ1-2; 7 bases match TRBD1. The CDR3 consists of 15 residues. Unmatched junction bases numbered 10, after V lost 4 bases and J lost 4 bases. CDR1 and CDR2 (germline): SGHRS, YFSETQ. This chain's CDR3 is CASSEGTALAYGYTF. The CDR3 nucleotides read TGCGCCAGCAGCGAGGGGACAGCGTTGGCCTATGGCTACACCTTC.

This clone was counted between two and nine times. The rearrangement links TRBV4-1 to TRBJ2-5, with 12 bases aligning to TRBD2. The CDR3 contains 15 residues. The J segment lost 5 bases and the V segment lost 1 base, leaving 2 bases of the junction unmatched. The germline gives CDR1 MGHRA, CDR2 YSYEKL. The CDR3 spells CASSQAGTSGETQYF. The CDR3 region has the DNA TGCGCCAGCAGCCAAGCCGGGACTAGCGGGGAGACCCAGTACTTC.

The rearrangement joins TRBV5-1 to TRBJ1-2; 10 nucleotides align to TRBD1. CDR1 and CDR2 from the germline V gene are SGHRS and YFSETQ. The ends lost 1 base at V and 3 bases at J; junction bases unmatched: 3. This CDR3 is 15 amino acids long. The CDR3 loop is CASSLLTGGDYGYTF. CDR3 coding DNA: TGCGCCAGCAGCTTGTTGACAGGGGGCGACTATGGCTACACCTTC.

J is TRBJ2-5 and V is TRBV27, with TRBD2 identical over 8 bases. CDR1 is MNHEY, CDR2 SMNVEV, per germline (reference sequence). The CDR3 runs to 13 residues. J lost 4 bases, V lost 10 bases, and 8 bases had no gene match. The CDR3 loop is CATRRAGGETQYF. In nucleotides, the CDR3 is TGTGCCACCCGGAGGGCGGGGGGAGAGACCCAGTACTTC.

The rearrangement joins TRBV7-9 to TRBJ1-3; D ambiguous. V gave up 2 bases and J gave up 5 bases, with 13 bases separating them. This CDR3 has 15 amino acids. Germline values: CDR1 SEHNR, CDR2 FQNEAQ (reference sequence). The CDR3 DNA is TGTGCCAGCAGCTTAAAGGAGCTCGGTCGAAACACCATATATTTT. It codes for CASSLKELGRNTIYF.

The chain is built from TRBV28 and TRBJ1-1; 8 bases are shared with TRBD1. CDR1 and CDR2 (germline): MDHEN, SYDVKM. V trimming: 1 base; J trimming: 8 bases; junction bases outside the gene matches: 3. The CDR3 is 13 amino acids. The CDR3 region is CASSLYRDREAFF. The CDR3, as DNA: TGTGCCAGCAGTTTATACCGGGACAGGGAAGCTTTCTTT.

The chain couples TRBV11-1 to TRBJ2-7; no clear D gene. Germline V gene data show CDR1 as SGHAT and CDR2 as FQDESV (reference sequence). There are 13 residues in the CDR3. V lost 5 bases and J lost 6, with 14 bases in between. The CDR3 sequence: CASSLTDGFEQYF. In DNA form, the CDR3 reads TGTGCCAGCAGCCTCACAGACGGTTTCGAGCAGTACTTC.

The chain uses TRBV28 and TRBJ1-1; TRBD1 might be the D (6 bases). Germline lookup yields CDR1 MDHEN and CDR2 SYDVKM. This CDR3 is 14 amino acids long. V lost 6 bases, J lost 4 bases, and 15 bases lay in between. As DNA, the CDR3 is TGTGCCAGCAGAAACGCCCAGGGGCCCACTGAAGCTTTCTTT. Translating gives CASRNAQGPTEAFF.

This clone was detected a few times. The chain joins TRBV7-3 to TRBJ2-3; TRBD2 matches 7 bases. The V segment lost 2 bases and the J segment 4 bases; nucleotides outside the gene matches: 12. This CDR3 is 17 amino acids long. Looked up from germline, CDR1 is SGHTA and CDR2 is FQGTGA. The CDR3 is CASSLSGGGVGADTQYF. In DNA, the CDR3 is TGTGCCAGCAGCTTATCGGGCGGGGGAGTTGGCGCAGATACGCAGTATTTT.

The rearrangement links TRBV7-9 to TRBJ1-4; D is unresolved. This CDR3 region has 14 residues. V was shortened by 3 bases and J by 5 bases, with 10 bases between the two germline ends. Germline-derived CDR1 and CDR2 are SEHNR and FQNEAQ (reference sequence). CDR3 sequence reads: CASSFLAVNEKLFF. The CDR3 nucleotides read TGTGCCAGCAGCTTCCTAGCTGTAAATGAAAAACTGTTTTTT.

The rearrangement uses TRBV27 and TRBJ2-5; 12 bases align to TRBD2. The end of the DNA fits TRBJ2-7 better, so the J call may be wrong. Germline lookup yields CDR1 MNHEY and CDR2 SMNVEV (reference sequence). The CDR3 covers 15 residues. The CDR3 nucleotides read TGTGCCAGCCACAATCTAGCGGGAGGGCCCTACGAGCAGTACTTC. As protein: CASHNLAGGPYEQYF.

In its sample, this clone was seen a few times. The chain carries TRBV19 and TRBJ2-3; D might be TRBD2 (7 bases). The CDR3 spans 15 residues. Trimming removed 7 bases from V and 3 bases from J, with 17 bases in between. Per germline, CDR1 LNHDA and CDR2 SQIVND (reference sequence). CDR3 nucleotide sequence: TGTGCCAGTAACCTATGGGGGGGGCGGACAGATACGCAGTATTTT. This codes for CASNLWGGRTDTQYF.

The rearrangement uses TRBV30 and TRBJ1-2; TRBD1 matches at 9 bases. Germline V gene sequence: CDR1 GTSNPN, CDR2 SVGIG (reference sequence). This CDR3 is 15 amino acids long. The V gene end was trimmed by 1 base and the J gene end by 4 bases; junction bases not matched to a gene: 7. The CDR3 bases are TGTGCCTGGAGTGAAGGGACAGGGAGCGGCTATGGCTACACCTTC. Amino acids: CAWSEGTGSGYGYTF.

This clone was picked up a small number of times. CDR3 sequence: CASSLGVGNTIYF. In DNA form, the CDR3 reads TGTGCCAGCAGCCTCGGGGTTGGAAACACCATATATTTT. The V gene is TRBV4-2, the J gene TRBJ1-3, with no clear D. Looked up from germline, CDR1 is LGHNA and CDR2 is YNFKEQ. There are 13 residues in the CDR3. V was clipped by 4 bases and J by 3 bases, with 7 bases between them.

The chain recombines TRBV9 with TRBJ2-2; 7 bases match TRBD2. The CDR3 contains 16 residues. The V gene's germline CDR1 is SGDLS and CDR2 YYNGEE. V trimming: 0 bases; J trimming: 3 bases; junction bases outside the gene matches: 5. CDR3 region: CASSVDLRGYTGELFF. In nucleotides, the CDR3 is TGTGCCAGCAGCGTAGATCTGCGGGGGTACACCGGGGAGCTGTTTTTT.

This chain links TRBV5-8 with TRBJ1-3; TRBD1 matches 8 bases. CDR3 size: 14 residues. Germline loops: CDR1 SGHTS, CDR2 YDEGEE. V lost 7 bases and J lost 0; bases outside the gene matches: 3. CDR3 sequence: CASRGQDSGNTIYF. The CDR3 bases are TGTGCCAGCCGGGGACAGGACTCTGGAAACACCATATATTTT.

This chain links TRBV28 with TRBJ2-5; D is ambiguous. Germline-derived CDR1 and CDR2 are MDHEN and SYDVKM. Trimming cost V 2 bases and J 4 bases, with 5 bases left between them. There are 12 residues in the CDR3. The CDR3 loop is CASSLSRETQYF. The CDR3 nucleotides are TGTGCCAGCAGTTTAAGTAGAGAGACCCAGTACTTC.